The 21 T cell receptor beta chains presented below share a single source sample, sequenced in a study of T cells expressing NK-cell markers. TCRdb reprocessed the 5' RACE reads and reports one entry per CDR3 protein, with no DNA. The table for this sample gives 150,000 to 180,000 distinct CDR3 sequences. Sequencing was done on a sample of blood T cells: a sorted CD56 or NKG2C T cell subset, CD4+ or CD8+ T cells, or bulk PBMC T cells (not recorded which). Source of these receptors: a woman between 45 and 65 years old in good health.

The rearrangement joins TRBV20-1 to TRBJ1-1. Germline CDR1 and CDR2: DFQATT and SNEGSKA (reference sequence). The CDR3 runs 13 residues. This CDR3 is CSAIAYLNTEAFF.

The V and J genes are TRBV11-2 and TRBJ2-7; checking the TCRdb D call of TRBD1 is not possible without DNA. CDR1 is SGHAT and CDR2 is FQNNGV in the germline V gene. The CDR3 covers 18 residues. Here the CDR3 reads CASSFHFTLGQPTYEQYF. Drawing the rest from reference TRBV11-2 and TRBJ2-7, the complete variable domain is EAGVAQSPRYKIIEKRQSVAFWCNPISGHATLYWYQQILGQGPKLLIQFQNNGVVDDSQLPKDRFSAERLKGVDSTLKIQPAKLEDSAVYLCASSFHFTLGQPTYEQYFGPGTRLTVT.

This chain joins TRBV12-3 or TRBV12-4 and TRBJ2-1; TCRdb selects TRBD1, and the lack of DNA leaves this call unchecked. The CDR3 totals 16 residues. CDR3 amino acids: CASSPPRQNLYNEQFF.

The chain recombines TRBV20-1 with TRBJ2-1. The CDR3 is made up of 12 amino acids. The germline gives CDR1 DFQATT, CDR2 SNEGSKA (reference sequence). CDR3 protein: CSAADSEYEQFF.

The chain links TRBV12-3 or TRBV12-4 to TRBJ1-1; TCRdb gives TRBD1 as the D gene, but with no DNA this cannot be confirmed. The CDR3 length is 14 residues. The chain's CDR3 is CASSARQVSTEAFF.

The rearrangement uses TRBV20-1 and TRBJ2-1; TCRdb proposes TRBD2, but this gene call is untestable without DNA. The CDR3 has 11 amino acids. The germline CDR1 and CDR2 sequences are DFQATT and SNEGSKA (reference sequence). CDR3 residues: CSAPLGDWQFF.

V and J are TRBV19 and TRBJ2-3; TCRdb's assignment of TRBD2 cannot be checked, as there is no DNA. The CDR3 has 21 residues. CDR1 LNHDA and CDR2 SQIVND come from the germline V gene (reference sequence). The CDR3 sequence: CASSTPEWHPVLAGGPDTQYF.

The chain combines TRBV29-1 with TRBJ1-2; TCRdb picks TRBD1, but there is no DNA to check that call. CDR3 length: 15 residues. Per germline, CDR1 SQVTM and CDR2 ANQGSEA. The CDR3 spells CSVEDRGGSSYGYTF. Supplemented by reference TRBV29-1 and TRBJ1-2, the full variable domain reads SAVISQKPSRDICQRGTSLTIQCQVDSQVTMMFWYRQQPGQSLTLIATANQGSEATYESGFVIDKFPISRPNLTFSTLTVSNMSPEDSSIYLCSVEDRGGSSYGYTFGSGTRLTVV.

The CDR3 here is CASSRRAVSQETQYF. The rearrangement links TRBV19 to TRBJ2-5; there is no DNA to check the TCRdb D call of TRBD2. The CDR3 contains 15 residues. Germline CDR1 LNHDA, CDR2 SQIVND (reference sequence). The complete variable domain, with remaining parts taken from reference TRBV19 and TRBJ2-5, reads DGGITQSPKYLFRKEGQNVTLSCEQNLNHDAMYWYRQDPGQGLRLIYYSQIVNDFQKGDIAEGYSVSREKKESFPLTVTSAQKNPTAFYLCASSRRAVSQETQYFGPGTRLLVL.

V and J are TRBV29-1 and TRBJ1-1. Germline V gives CDR1 SQVTM, CDR2 ANQGSEA. The CDR3 sequence is 14 residues long. CDR3 loop: CSVLRGGPEAEAFF.

This chain joins TRBV5-1 and TRBJ1-5. Per the germline V gene, CDR1 is SGHRS and CDR2 is YFSETQ. The CDR3 is 13 residues long. The CDR3 protein is CASREGSNQPQHF. Using reference TRBV5-1 and TRBJ1-5 for the parts outside the CDR3, the full variable domain is KAGVTQTPRYLIKTRGQQVTLSCSPISGHRSVSWYQQTPGQGLQFLFEYFSETQRNKGNFPGRFSGRQFSNSRSEMNVSTLELGDSALYLCASREGSNQPQHFGDGTRLSIL.

The rearrangement links TRBV20-1 to TRBJ2-7; TCRdb selects TRBD2, and the lack of DNA leaves this call unchecked. This CDR3 is 16 amino acids long. Germline V gene lookup returns CDR1 DFQATT and CDR2 SNEGSKA (reference sequence). The CDR3 loop reads CSAQPTSGSPVDEQYF.

J is TRBJ1-5 and V is TRBV6-5. CDR3 length equals 14 residues. Germline values: CDR1 MNHEY, CDR2 SVGAGI. This chain's CDR3 is CASSRGPGNQPQHF.

The CDR3 spells CASSRTSGSYNEQFF. The rearrangement links TRBV5-1 to TRBJ2-1; absent DNA, TCRdb's TRBD2 call cannot be checked. The CDR3 is made up of 15 amino acids. Germline V gives CDR1 SGHRS, CDR2 YFSETQ.

This sequence joins TRBV19 and TRBJ2-1; TCRdb calls TRBD1, which cannot be checked without DNA. This CDR3 is built from 13 residues. CDR1 and CDR2 from the germline V gene are LNHDA and SQIVND (reference sequence). CDR3 amino acids: CASSWGPGNEQFF.

V usage is TRBV27 and J usage is TRBJ2-3. The CDR3 has 13 amino acids. CDR1 and CDR2 (germline): MNHEY, SMNVEV (reference sequence). The CDR3 here is CASLGFGADTQYF.

This chain connects TRBV5-1 to TRBJ1-2. The CDR3 contains 17 residues. Germline-derived CDR1 and CDR2 are SGHRS and YFSETQ. The CDR3 protein is CASNPDPWDLQNYGYTF.

The V and J genes are TRBV7-4 and TRBJ2-1; with no DNA, the TCRdb D assignment of TRBD2 cannot be verified. Germline values: CDR1 SGHVT, CDR2 SQSDAQ. This CDR3 contains 14 residues. CDR3 in amino acids: CASSLDFAYNEQFF.

This chain joins TRBV7-6 and TRBJ2-1; TCRdb's D call of TRBD1 is untestable without DNA. This CDR3 has 16 residues. CDR1 SGHVS and CDR2 FNYEAQ come from the germline V gene. The chain's CDR3 is CASSLGRGINTNEQFF.

The chain uses TRBV6-2 or TRBV6-3 and TRBJ1-1; without DNA, the TCRdb call of TRBD1 cannot be checked. CDR1 is MNHEY, CDR2 SVGEGT, per germline. The CDR3 sequence is 14 residues long. CDR3 region: CASRLQGGWTEAFF.

The chain employs TRBV6-2 or TRBV6-3 and TRBJ1-1; with no DNA, the TCRdb D assignment of TRBD1 cannot be verified. CDR1 and CDR2 from the germline V gene are MNHEY and SVGEGT. This CDR3 has 14 amino acids. This CDR3 reads CASSYSGQGVRAFF.